This entry is about one TCR beta chain. The antigen is undetermined. It was with unique molecular identifiers that the TCRbeta library was prepared. TCRdb re-derived calls from the PCR reads in MiXCR, one entry per CDR3 protein. The repertoire includes 100,000 or so distinct CDR3 sequences, about 6.8% of them detected once, and about a sixth sits in the top ten. This record belongs to a study of T-cell reconstitution after alpha-beta-depleted transplantation in children. Study-wide results and limits: T-cell numbers and diversity, one year after transplant, stemmed largely from T cells that were newly produced.

Trimming removed 7 bases at V and 12 bases at J, with 22 bases between. The CDR3 loop spans 14 amino acids. Per germline, CDR1 LGHDT and CDR2 YNNKEL (reference sequence). This receptor was obtained from a boy aged 2 to 9 with acute lymphoblastic leukemia, due to receive a stem cell transplant. The material was PBMCs, obtained before TCRalphabeta/CD19-depleted stem cell transplant. The chain uses TRBV3-1 and TRBJ1-3; the D gene is possibly TRBD1 (5 bases). As DNA, the CDR3 is TGTGCCAGCACCCTTTGGGGGGACCCTGGGAGCATATATTTT. This codes for CASTLWGDPGSIYF.